This T cell receptor beta chain was found in a study of neoadjuvant anti-PD-1 for oral cavity cancer. Study-level information: Nivolumab at 3 mg/kg was mostly given biweekly, three to four doses, pre-surgery.

Study-level results: Each response group had just a few patients in TCR analyses.

Clones were sequenced by immunoSEQ multiplex PCR, and TCRdb holds only the in-frame ones, with some missing. In the table there are some 15,000 clones, about two thirds of which are singletons. The germline CDR1 and CDR2 sequences are LNHNV and YYDKDF (reference sequence). This CDR3 contains 11 residues. Between the trimmed V and J ends, which lost 8 bases and 9 bases, there was a span of 11 bases. Notes on this clone: Antigen specificity is unknown.

Cohort: HPV-negative, locally advanced oral cavity squamous cell carcinoma patients. Blood cells were analyzed directly, without culture or expansion. Specimen: PBMCs, collected before nivolumab (anti-PD-1) treatment. This receptor was taken from a person aged 35-80 years with oral cavity squamous cell carcinoma. The chain links TRBV15 to TRBJ2-1, with TRBD2 as a possible D gene (6 bases). CDR3 nucleotides: TGTGCCACCCTTGGGCGGGGTGAGCAGTTCTTC. It yields the protein CATLGRGEQFF.